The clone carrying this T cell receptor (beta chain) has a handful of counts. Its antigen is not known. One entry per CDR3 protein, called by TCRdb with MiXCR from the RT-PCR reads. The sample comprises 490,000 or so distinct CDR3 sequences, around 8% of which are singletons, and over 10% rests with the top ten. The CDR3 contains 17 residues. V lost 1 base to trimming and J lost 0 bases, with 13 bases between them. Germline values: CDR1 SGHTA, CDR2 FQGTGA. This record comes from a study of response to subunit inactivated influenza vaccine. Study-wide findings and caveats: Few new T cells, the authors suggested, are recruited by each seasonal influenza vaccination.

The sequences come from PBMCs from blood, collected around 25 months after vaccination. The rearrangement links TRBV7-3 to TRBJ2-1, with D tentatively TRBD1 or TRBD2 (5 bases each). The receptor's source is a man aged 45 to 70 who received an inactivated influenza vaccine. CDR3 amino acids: CASSLIGADSSYNEQFF. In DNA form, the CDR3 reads TGTGCCAGCAGCTTAATCGGGGCAGATAGCTCCTACAATGAGCAGTTCTTC. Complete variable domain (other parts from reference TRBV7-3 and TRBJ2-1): GAGVSQTPSNKVTEKGKYVELRCDPISGHTALYWYRQSLGQGPEFLIYFQGTGAADDSGLPNDRFFAVRPEGSVSTLKIQRTERGDSAVYLCASSLIGADSSYNEQFFGPGTRLTVL.